These 9 T cell receptor beta chains came from one sample sequenced in a study of cytotoxic CD8 clonotypes in ibrutinib-treated CLL. Repertoires were generated with immunoSEQ multiplex PCR, while TCRdb's copy carries only in-frame clones and drops some. In the table there are around 140,000 clones, roughly 88% of which are singletons. The input for sequencing was PBMCs, taken after 24 months of ibrutinib treatment. The receptors originated from a human donor with chronic lymphocytic leukemia.

The V gene is TRBV30, the J gene TRBJ1-1, with 9 positions matching TRBD1. Trimming took 2 bases from V and 4 from J; bases not matched to a gene: 5. This CDR3 contains 14 residues. Germline values: CDR1 GTSNPN, CDR2 SVGIG (reference sequence). CDR3 in DNA: TGTGCCTGGAGTCCCGGGACAGGGCTCACTGAAGCTTTCTTT. This gives the protein CAWSPGTGLTEAFF.

The CDR3 sequence: CASSVGGSSYNEQFF. Here the CDR3 DNA reads TGTGCCAGCAGTGTCGGAGGGAGCTCCTACAATGAGCAGTTCTTC. The J gene is TRBJ2-1, the V gene TRBV7-3, with a weak D call TRBD2 (6 bases). V lost 6 bases and J 0 bases, leaving 12 bases between the germline ends. Germline loops: CDR1 SGHTA, CDR2 FQGTGA. The CDR3 sequence is 15 residues long. Full variable domain (remainder filled in from reference TRBV7-3 and TRBJ2-1): GAGVSQTPSNKVTEKGKYVELRCDPISGHTALYWYRQSLGQGPEFLIYFQGTGAADDSGLPNDRFFAVRPEGSVSTLKIQRTERGDSAVYLCASSVGGSSYNEQFFGPGTRLTVL.

This rearrangement joins TRBV27 to TRBJ2-3; D unclear. Looked up from germline, CDR1 is MNHEY and CDR2 is SMNVEV (reference sequence). V lost 1 base and J 6 bases, leaving 11 bases between the germline ends. The CDR3 is 14 residues long. CDR3 nucleotide sequence: TGTGCCAGCAGTTTATTCCGCCCTACCGATACGCAGTATTTT. Protein: CASSLFRPTDTQYF.

The chain has TRBV6-6 and TRBJ2-7, with 8 nucleotides matching TRBD1. V shed 2 bases and J 2 bases; nucleotides not matched to a gene: 5. Germline values: CDR1 MNHNY, CDR2 SVGAGI (reference sequence). The CDR3 has 15 amino acids. This chain's CDR3 is CASSYLAGQAYEQYF. CDR3 coding DNA: TGTGCCAGCAGTTACCTCGCGGGACAGGCCTACGAGCAGTACTTC.

CDR3 in amino acids: CASSLGLATDTQYF. Written as DNA, the CDR3 is TGTGCCAGCAGCTTAGGACTAGCGACAGATACGCAGTATTTT. The chain is built from TRBV7-9 and TRBJ2-3; TRBD2 agrees at 8 bases. CDR3 length: 14 residues. CDR1 and CDR2 (germline): SEHNR, FQNEAQ (reference sequence). Trimming removed 1 base from V and 3 bases from J; junction bases left unmatched: 0.

The chain combines TRBV27 with TRBJ2-3; D remains unclear. CDR1 is MNHEY and CDR2 is SMNVEV in the germline V gene (reference sequence). The CDR3 is 15 amino acids. V was clipped by 0 bases and J by 3 bases, with 10 bases between them. The CDR3 sequence: CASSLSRGYTDTQYF. CDR3 DNA: TGTGCCAGCAGTTTATCGAGAGGATATACAGATACGCAGTATTTT.

This chain joins TRBV5-1 and TRBJ2-1; D unclear. V lost 3 bases and J 8 bases, leaving 9 bases between the germline ends. Germline lookup yields CDR1 SGHRS and CDR2 YFSETQ. This CDR3 region has 12 residues. DNA for the CDR3: TGCGCCAGCAGCTCCCCCGGCGATGAGCAGTTCTTC. This translates into CASSSPGDEQFF.

The rearrangement joins TRBV28 to TRBJ2-7; D could derive from TRBD1 or TRBD2 (5 bases each). V lost 8 bases to trimming and J lost 1 base, with 9 bases between them. CDR1 and CDR2 from the germline V gene are MDHEN and SYDVKM. The CDR3 totals 12 residues. The CDR3 spells CASGGYSYEQYF. In DNA form, the CDR3 reads TGTGCCAGCGGGGGATATTCCTACGAGCAGTACTTC.

This sequence joins TRBV6-6 and TRBJ2-3; TRBD1 aligns across 7 bases. This CDR3 has 14 amino acids. With V trimmed by 6 bases and J by 2 bases, 5 bases remained unmatched. Looked up from germline, CDR1 is MNHNY and CDR2 is SVGAGI (reference sequence). The CDR3 protein is CASRRTGSTDTQYF. DNA of the CDR3: TGTGCCAGCAGGAGGACAGGCTCCACAGATACGCAGTATTTT.